The 24 T cell receptor beta chains listed next were all sequenced from one sample in a study of cytomegalovirus exposure and HLA in healthy donors listed by TCRdb under 2017. Library preparation used the immunoSEQ multiplex PCR assay. The multiplex PCR relied on a mix of 60 forward primers for TCR Vbeta segments and 13 reverse primers for TCR Jbeta segments. TCRdb provides this immuneACCESS table in a form limited to in-frame rearrangements. Some clones are lacking; in checked studies, under half of them reflect an unresolved V gene, and why the rest are absent is not known. The sample table contains approximately 190,000 clones; only one count was recorded for around 84% of them. Around 1.7% of the sample belongs to the ten largest clones. Sequenced sample: PBMCs. The receptors derive from a woman aged 18 to 35 in good health and CMV-seronegative.

The J gene is TRBJ1-5, the V gene TRBV12-5; TRBD1 matches 9 bases. Per the germline V gene, CDR1 is LGHNT and CDR2 is FRNRAP. The CDR3 runs 14 residues. The trim removed 5 bases at V and 4 bases at J, leaving 3 bases unmatched. The CDR3: CASGLGQGNQPQHF. As DNA, the CDR3 is TGTGCTAGTGGTCTAGGACAGGGGAATCAGCCCCAGCATTTT. The full variable domain, its missing parts supplied by reference TRBV12-5 and TRBJ1-5, is DARVTQTPRHKVTEMGQEVTMRCQPILGHNTVFWYRQTMMQGLELLAYFRNRAPLDDSGMPKDRFSAEMPDATLATLKIQPSEPRDSAVYFCASGLGQGNQPQHFGDGTRLSIL.

The chain joins TRBV28 to TRBJ1-1; D unclear. Germline CDR1 MDHEN, CDR2 SYDVKM. With 7 bases removed from V and 5 bases from J, the gap between germline ends came to 8 bases. There are 11 residues in the CDR3. The CDR3 coding sequence is TGTGCCAGCACCCTCCGTACTGAAGCTTTCTTT. This codes for CASTLRTEAFF.

On this clone: The junction and the germline gene differ at one end; a read error may be behind it. The same CDR3 can be traced to other DNA sequences in this sample. CDR3 sequence (DNA): TGCGCCAGTGAAAACTCCGGGACTAGCGGGCACAATGAGCAGTTCTTC. This encodes CASENSGTSGHNEQFF. V is TRBV19 and J is TRBJ2-1; 12 positions agree with TRBD2. Germline assignment: CDR1 LNHDA and CDR2 SQIVND (reference sequence). CDR3 length: 16 amino acids.

This chain links TRBV7-8 with TRBJ1-1; tentatively, D is TRBD1 (5 bases). The CDR3 covers 16 residues. Germline V gene lookup returns CDR1 SGHVS and CDR2 FQNEAQ. The V gene lost 2 bases and the J gene lost 4 bases, with 17 bases spanning the gap. DNA of the CDR3: TGTGCCAGCAGCTTAAGGATCGTCCAGGGCGGCACTGAAGCTTTCTTT. Protein: CASSLRIVQGGTEAFF.

The J gene is TRBJ2-7, the V gene TRBV2, with 12 bases fitting TRBD2. This CDR3 contains 16 residues. Per the germline V gene, CDR1 is SNHLY and CDR2 is FYNNEI. Trimming cost V 2 bases and J 3 bases; bases outside gene matches: 5. CDR3 region: CASSETLAGGNYEQYV. The CDR3 DNA reads TGTGCCAGCAGTGAAACCCTAGCGGGAGGGAACTACGAGCAGTACGTC.

The chain couples TRBV27 to TRBJ2-1; 8 bases agree with TRBD1. CDR1 is MNHEY, CDR2 SMNVEV, per germline (reference sequence). V was clipped by 2 bases and J by 6 bases; unmatched bases: 3. The CDR3 consists of 14 residues. CDR3 amino acids: CASSLRTGINEQFF. For the CDR3, the DNA is TGTGCCAGCAGTTTAAGGACAGGGATCAATGAGCAGTTCTTC.

Concerning this clone itself: Different DNA sequences within this sample yield the same CDR3. The chain recombines TRBV7-2 with TRBJ2-1; TRBD2 matches at 7 bases. CDR3 length: 15 amino acids. The trim removed 5 bases at V and 0 bases at J, leaving 4 bases unmatched. Germline V gene data show CDR1 as SGHTA and CDR2 as FQGNSA. DNA of the CDR3: TGTGCCAGCAGCCTGGTAGCGGGCTCCTACAATGAGCAGTTCTTC. Amino acids: CASSLVAGSYNEQFF.

Only one count was recorded for this clone. The rearrangement links TRBV14 to TRBJ2-1, with 9 bases matching TRBD2. The CDR3 extends over 15 amino acids. J lost 2 bases, V lost 5 bases, and 4 bases had no gene match. The germline CDR1 and CDR2 sequences are SGHDN and FVKESK. CDR3 coding DNA: TGTGCCAGCAGCGCACGACTAGCGGCCTACAATGAGCAGTTCTTC. Protein sequence: CASSARLAAYNEQFF.

The chain recombines TRBV6-1 with TRBJ2-1; 7 bases line up with TRBD2. J was trimmed by 7 bases and V by 6 bases; bases with no gene match: 12. The germline V gene encodes CDR1 MNHNS and CDR2 SASEGT. The CDR3 has 15 amino acids. The CDR3 protein is CASRAVKAGENEQFF. DNA of the CDR3: TGTGCCAGCAGAGCAGTGAAGGCGGGAGAAAATGAGCAGTTCTTC.

This clone came up a few times. This sequence joins TRBV5-1 and TRBJ1-1; 7 nucleotides line up with TRBD1. Germline V gene data show CDR1 as SGHRS and CDR2 as YFSETQ. The V gene end was trimmed by 0 bases and the J gene end by 3 bases; junction bases not matched to a gene: 2. There are 14 residues in the CDR3. The CDR3 is CASSLDGTDTEAFF. The CDR3 nucleotides are TGCGCCAGCAGCTTGGATGGGACAGACACTGAAGCTTTCTTT.

The chain carries TRBV6-5 and TRBJ2-2; possibly TRBD2 for D (6 bases). There are 15 residues in the CDR3. Trimming left V 5 bases short and J 1 base short, with 11 bases between. Germline CDR1 and CDR2: MNHEY and SVGAGI. DNA for the CDR3: TGTGCCAGCAGTGCCGGGACTCAGAACACCGGGGAGCTGTTTTTT. Residues: CASSAGTQNTGELFF.

This chain joins TRBV9 and TRBJ2-5; a possible D gene is TRBD2 (6 bases). Germline V gene lookup returns CDR1 SGDLS and CDR2 YYNGEE. There are 16 residues in the CDR3. With 0 bases removed from V and 4 bases from J, the gap between germline ends came to 16 bases. CDR3 residues: CASSVGGNGVVETQYF. In DNA form, the CDR3 reads TGTGCCAGCAGCGTAGGCGGGAATGGTGTCGTAGAGACCCAGTACTTC.

This chain links TRBV7-9 with TRBJ2-5; a possible D gene is TRBD1 (6 bases). Germline assignment: CDR1 SEHNR and CDR2 FQNEAQ (reference sequence). The CDR3 is 16 amino acids. The V end was cut by 5 bases, the J end by 1 base, with 17 bases between. DNA for the CDR3: TGTGCCAGCAGCGTACAAAGTGGGGGCCTCCAAGAGACCCAGTACTTC. As protein: CASSVQSGGLQETQYF.

J is TRBJ2-7 and V is TRBV27; the D gene is possibly TRBD2 (6 bases). CDR3 size: 13 residues. The germline V gene has CDR1 MNHEY and CDR2 SMNVEV (reference sequence). Trimming took off 11 bases at V and 0 bases at J, with 14 bases between the two ends. The CDR3 nucleotides read TGTGCCTCGCGGGACTCGATCTCCTACGAGCAGTACTTC. Its translation is CASRDSISYEQYF.

The chain joins TRBV5-4 to TRBJ2-2; weak D call: TRBD2 (5 bases). The V end was cut by 4 bases, the J end by 1 base, with 14 bases between. Per germline, CDR1 SGHNT and CDR2 YYREEE (reference sequence). This CDR3 comprises 16 residues. Here the CDR3 reads CASSGWESLNTGELFF. Here the CDR3 DNA reads TGTGCCAGCAGCGGTTGGGAGAGTTTGAACACCGGGGAGCTGTTTTTT.

V is TRBV27 and J is TRBJ2-2, with a possible D match to TRBD2 (6 bases). There are 16 residues in the CDR3. The V and J ends lost 4 bases and 0 bases respectively, with 12 bases between them. The V gene's germline CDR1 is MNHEY and CDR2 SMNVEV (reference sequence). The CDR3 reads CASSWLAPSNTGELFF. The CDR3 coding sequence is TGTGCCAGCAGTTGGCTAGCGCCGTCGAACACCGGGGAGCTGTTTTTT.

The chain carries TRBV30 and TRBJ2-1, with TRBD2 identical over 10 bases. CDR3 length equals 16 residues. Germline CDR1 GTSNPN, CDR2 SVGIG (reference sequence). Trimming took 3 bases from V and 0 from J; bases not matched to a gene: 5. The CDR3, as DNA: TGTGCCTGGAGCCTTAGCGGGAGGAGCTCCTACAATGAGCAGTTCTTC. Translation gives CAWSLSGRSSYNEQFF.

The chain employs TRBV11-2 and TRBJ2-7, with D perhaps TRBD2 (5 bases). The CDR3 sequence is 19 residues long. Germline-derived CDR1 and CDR2 are SGHAT and FQNNGV. V lost 1 base and J lost 3, with 25 bases in between. The chain's CDR3 is CASSLVGLSDSPHGYEQYV. The DNA for the CDR3 is TGTGCCAGCAGCTTAGTTGGTTTGTCGGACTCCCCACATGGCTACGAGCAGTACGTC.

This chain joins TRBV4-3 and TRBJ2-1, with 14 bases that match TRBD2. There are 15 residues in the CDR3. V lost 3 bases and J lost 10; bases outside the gene matches: 5. Per germline, CDR1 LGHNA and CDR2 YSLEER. This CDR3 reads CASSQGGLAGDEQFF. The CDR3 nucleotides read TGCGCCAGCAGCCAGGGGGGACTAGCGGGAGACGAGCAGTTCTTC.

The chain employs TRBV7-2 and TRBJ2-7, with 7 nucleotides matching TRBD1. This CDR3 is 14 amino acids long. Per the germline V gene, CDR1 is SGHTA and CDR2 is FQGNSA. Trimming took 5 bases from V and 5 from J; bases not matched to a gene: 9. In DNA, the CDR3 is TGTGCCAGCAGCCGCCGACAGGGTTCCAACGAGCAGTACTTC. This encodes CASSRRQGSNEQYF.

To note about this clone: The junction departs from germline at one end; a sequencing error may be responsible. The chain uses TRBV7-9 and TRBJ2-5, with D possibly being TRBD2 (6 bases). Germline V gene sequence: CDR1 SEHNR, CDR2 FQNEAQ (reference sequence). The CDR3 length is 14 residues. As DNA, the CDR3 is TGTTCCAGCATCCCGAGGGAGGAAGAAGAGACCCAGTACTTC. Protein sequence: CSSIPREEEETQYF.

J is TRBJ2-2 and V is TRBV9, with TRBD2 matching 8 bases. V was clipped by 0 bases and J by 5 bases; unmatched bases: 9. CDR3 length: 17 amino acids. Germline values: CDR1 SGDLS, CDR2 YYNGEE. The CDR3 loop reads CASSVGTSGYRTGELFF. The CDR3 DNA is TGTGCCAGCAGCGTAGGCACTAGCGGTTACAGAACCGGGGAGCTGTTTTTT.

The rearrangement joins TRBV4-3 to TRBJ2-7; TRBD2 is a possible D gene (5 bases). This CDR3 contains 16 residues. The germline CDR1 and CDR2 sequences are LGHNA and YSLEER. V was pared by 0 bases and J by 0 bases, with 12 bases between. The CDR3 is CASSQELGLPSYEQYF. The CDR3 nucleotides read TGCGCCAGCAGCCAAGAGTTAGGACTGCCCTCCTACGAGCAGTACTTC.

A word on this clone: The same CDR3 can be traced to other DNA sequences in this sample. The chain recombines TRBV7-9 with TRBJ1-1; the match to TRBD1 covers 7 bases. Germline V gene data show CDR1 as SEHNR and CDR2 as FQNEAQ (reference sequence). J lost 4 bases, V lost 5 bases, and 1 base had no gene match. The CDR3 length is 12 residues. This CDR3 reads CASSPGGTEAFF. For the CDR3, the DNA is TGTGCCAGCAGCCCAGGGGGCACTGAAGCTTTCTTT.